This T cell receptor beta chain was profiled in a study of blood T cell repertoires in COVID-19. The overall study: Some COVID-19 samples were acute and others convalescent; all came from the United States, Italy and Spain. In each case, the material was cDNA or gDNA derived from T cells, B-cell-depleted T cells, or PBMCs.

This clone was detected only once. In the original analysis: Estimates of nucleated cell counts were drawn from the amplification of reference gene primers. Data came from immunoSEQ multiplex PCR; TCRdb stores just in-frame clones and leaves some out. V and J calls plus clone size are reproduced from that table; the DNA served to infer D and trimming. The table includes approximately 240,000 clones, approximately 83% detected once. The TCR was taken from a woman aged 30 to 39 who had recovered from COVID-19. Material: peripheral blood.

The CDR3 nucleotides are TGTGCCAGCTCACCACCTTTAGCGGGGGGACGGGAGACCCAGTACTTC. As protein: CASSPPLAGGRETQYF. The chain combines TRBV18 with TRBJ2-5, with 10 nucleotides matching TRBD2. Germline loops: CDR1 KGHSH, CDR2 LQKENI. After removal of 0 bases from V and 5 bases from J, the junction contained 6 bases not matched to a gene. The length of the CDR3 is 16 residues.